These T cell receptor beta chains were read from a single sample in a study of blood T cell repertoires in COVID-19. Assay: immunoSEQ multiplex PCR; the TCRdb copy retains only in-frame clones and omits some. The data show more than 300,000 clones, over 85% seen once. The sample comprised PBMCs or T cells enriched from blood (not recorded which). The receptors shown here come from a woman aged 25 to 39 who had recovered from COVID-19. Both conserved end residues are part of each CDR3. D genes are given only for firm matches. Clone size is not always given. Where it is, it says once, few, many or a class for expanded clones.

cdr3_aa	cdr3_nt	v_call	j_call	d_call	clone_size
CASSEGDGGFTEAFF	TGCGCCAGCAGCGAGGGGGACGGTGGGTTTACTGAAGCTTTCTTT	TRBV5-1	TRBJ1-1	.	.
CATSRDAGLAGTPEQYF	TGTGCCACCAGCAGAGACGCGGGACTAGCGGGAACGCCCGAGCAGTACTTC	TRBV15	TRBJ2-7	TRBD2	.
CASSPRARGLAGGPGTFF	TGTGCCAGCAGCCCACGGGCCCGAGGACTAGCGGGAGGGCCTGGTACATTCTTC	TRBV7-2	TRBJ2-1	TRBD2	.
CASSHGTFGSGNTIYF	TGCGCCAGCAGCCACGGGACATTCGGCTCTGGAAACACCATATATTTT	TRBV5-1	TRBJ1-3	.	.
CASSASYESPYEQFF	TGTGCCAGCAGTGCTTCTTACGAGAGCCCCTATGAGCAGTTCTTC	TRBV2	TRBJ2-1	.	few
CASSPRGGLAGFYNEQFF	TGTGCCAGCAGCCCCCGAGGGGGACTAGCGGGCTTCTACAATGAGCAGTTCTTC	TRBV11-2	TRBJ2-1	TRBD2	.
CASSLEGQGFETQYF	TGTGCCAGCAGCTTGGAGGGACAGGGCTTCGAGACCCAGTACTTC	TRBV5-4	TRBJ2-5	TRBD1	once
CASSPSATNEKLFF	TGTGCCAGCTCACCGTCCGCAACTAATGAAAAACTGTTTTTT	TRBV18	TRBJ1-4	.	.
CASSYTGDQETQYF	TGTGCCAGCAGTTACACAGGGGATCAAGAGACCCAGTACTTC	TRBV27	TRBJ2-5	TRBD1	.
CAWSRSGGSGNTIYF	TGTGCCTGGAGCCGGTCGGGGGGATCTGGAAACACCATATATTTT	TRBV30	TRBJ1-3	.	.
CATSDVGAGGTYNEQFF	TGTGCCACCAGTGATGTGGGGGCGGGGGGAACCTACAATGAGCAGTTCTTC	TRBV24-1	TRBJ2-1	TRBD2	.
CASSSRVQVGTQYF	TGCGCCAGCAGCTCGAGGGTTCAGGTGGGGACCCAGTACTTC	TRBV5-1	TRBJ2-5	.	.
CSAEGRVGYTF	TGCAGCGCAGAGGGCCGCGTTGGCTACACCTTC	TRBV29-1	TRBJ1-2	.	.
CASSWGRGEQFF	TGTGCCAGCAGCTGGGGCAGGGGTGAGCAGTTCTTC	TRBV11-2	TRBJ2-1	.	few
CASSLRGSYNEQFF	TGTGCCAGCAGCTTAAGGGGGAGTTACAATGAGCAGTTCTTC	TRBV11-3	TRBJ2-1	.	.
CSASDGGTSGSYEQYF	TGCAGTGCTAGTGACGGAGGGACTAGCGGGAGTTACGAGCAGTACTTC	TRBV20-1	TRBJ2-7	TRBD2	.
CASSPGTAVNEKLFF	TGTGCCAGCTCACCGGGGACAGCCGTTAATGAAAAACTGTTTTTT	TRBV18	TRBJ1-4	TRBD1	.
CASSQGGEGEQFF	TGCGCCAGCAGCCAAGGGGGAGAAGGTGAGCAGTTCTTC	TRBV4-3	TRBJ2-1	.	.
CASSPRRGSEQFF	TGTGCCAGCAGCCCCCGTAGGGGGAGTGAGCAGTTCTTC	TRBV14	TRBJ2-1	.	.
CASSQRGGDTQYF	TGTGCCAGCAGCCAACGGGGGGGAGATACGCAGTATTTT	TRBV3-1/TRBV3-2	TRBJ2-3	TRBD2	once
CASSYQGLGEQYF	TGTGCCAGCAGTTACCAGGGACTAGGCGAGCAGTACTTC	TRBV27	TRBJ2-7	TRBD2	few
CASSQVGGQSSYEQYF	TGTGCCAGCAGCCAAGTCGGCGGTCAGAGCTCCTACGAGCAGTACTTC	TRBV4-2	TRBJ2-7	.	.
CASSENRGFMNTEAFF	TGTGCCAGCAGCGAAAACCGGGGGTTCATGAACACTGAAGCTTTCTTT	TRBV6-1	TRBJ1-1	.	.
CASKGATGTGNTIYF	TGCGCCAGCAAGGGAGCGACAGGGACCGGAAACACCATATATTTT	TRBV5-1	TRBJ1-3	TRBD1	.
CASSPLAGQGREQYF	TGTGCCAGCAGCCCCCTCGCGGGACAGGGGCGCGAGCAGTACTTC	TRBV7-9	TRBJ2-7	TRBD1	.
CASRSLGNTIYF	TGTGCCAGCAGGTCACTAGGAAACACCATATATTTT	TRBV6-5	TRBJ1-3	.	.
CASTDGGNLEQYF	TGTGCCAGCACGGACGGGGGGAATTTGGAGCAGTACTTC	TRBV7-9	TRBJ2-7	TRBD2	.
CSVGALAGGRETQYF	TGCAGCGTTGGGGCACTAGCGGGAGGGCGAGAGACCCAGTACTTC	TRBV29-1	TRBJ2-5	TRBD2	.
CASSPSGQIYGYTF	TGTGCCAGCAGTCCTTCGGGACAGATCTATGGCTACACCTTC	TRBV6-5	TRBJ1-2	TRBD1	.
CASSHNTDTQYF	TGTGCCAGCAGCCACAACACAGATACGCAGTATTTT	TRBV11-3	TRBJ2-3	.	.